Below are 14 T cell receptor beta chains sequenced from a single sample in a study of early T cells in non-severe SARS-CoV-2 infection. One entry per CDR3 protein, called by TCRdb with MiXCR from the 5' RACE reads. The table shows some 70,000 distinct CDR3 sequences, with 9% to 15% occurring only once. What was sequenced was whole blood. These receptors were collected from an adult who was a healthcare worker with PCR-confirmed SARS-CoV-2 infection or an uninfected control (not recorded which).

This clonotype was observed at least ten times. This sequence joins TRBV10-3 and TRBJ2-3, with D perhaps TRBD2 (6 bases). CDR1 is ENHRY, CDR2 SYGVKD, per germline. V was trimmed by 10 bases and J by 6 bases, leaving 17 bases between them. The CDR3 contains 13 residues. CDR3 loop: CATLGGRADTQYF. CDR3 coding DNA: TGTGCCACCCTTGGAGGGCGAGCGGATACGCAGTATTTT.

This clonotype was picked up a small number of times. The CDR3 loop is CASSPTSGGRGYEQFF. CDR3 coding DNA: TGTGCCAGCAGCCCAACCTCAGGCGGGAGGGGGTATGAGCAGTTCTTC. The rearrangement joins TRBV11-2 to TRBJ2-1; 9 bases are shared with TRBD2. The CDR3 length is 16 residues. Germline-derived CDR1 and CDR2 are SGHAT and FQNNGV. Trimming cost V 5 bases and J 8 bases; bases outside gene matches: 13.

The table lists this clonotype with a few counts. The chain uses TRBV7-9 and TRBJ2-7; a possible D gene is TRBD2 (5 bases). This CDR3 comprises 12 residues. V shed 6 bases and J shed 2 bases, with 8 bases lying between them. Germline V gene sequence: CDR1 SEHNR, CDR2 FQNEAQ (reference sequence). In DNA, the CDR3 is TGTGCCAGCAGGTCCGGGACCTACGAGCAGTACTTC. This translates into CASRSGTYEQYF.

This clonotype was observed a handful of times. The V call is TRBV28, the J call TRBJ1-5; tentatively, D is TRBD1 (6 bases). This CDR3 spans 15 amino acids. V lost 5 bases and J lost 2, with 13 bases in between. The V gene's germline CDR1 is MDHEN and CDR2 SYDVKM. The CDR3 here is CASSPSGAGNQPQHF. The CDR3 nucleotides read TGTGCCAGCAGTCCGTCAGGGGCGGGCAATCAGCCCCAGCATTTT.

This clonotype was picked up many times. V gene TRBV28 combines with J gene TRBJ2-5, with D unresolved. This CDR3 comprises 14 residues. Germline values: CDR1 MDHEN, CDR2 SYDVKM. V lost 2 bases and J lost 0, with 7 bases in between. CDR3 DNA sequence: TGTGCCAGCAGTTTAGCCGACTACCAAGAGACCCAGTACTTC. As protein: CASSLADYQETQYF.

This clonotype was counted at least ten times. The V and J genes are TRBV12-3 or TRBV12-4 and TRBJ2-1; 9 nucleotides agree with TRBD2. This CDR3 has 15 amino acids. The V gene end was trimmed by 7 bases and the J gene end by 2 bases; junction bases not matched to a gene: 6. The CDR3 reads CASTLGTSTYNEQFF. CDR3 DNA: TGTGCCAGCACCTTGGGGACTAGCACCTACAATGAGCAGTTCTTC.

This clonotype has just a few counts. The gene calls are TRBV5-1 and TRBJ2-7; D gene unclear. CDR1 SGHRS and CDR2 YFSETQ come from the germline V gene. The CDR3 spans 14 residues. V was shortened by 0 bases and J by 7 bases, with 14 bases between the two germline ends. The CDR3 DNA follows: TGCGCCAGCAGCTTGGATGTTCTCCCAACTGAGCAGTACTTC. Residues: CASSLDVLPTEQYF. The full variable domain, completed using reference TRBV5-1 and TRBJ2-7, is KAGVTQTPRYLIKTRGQQVTLSCSPISGHRSVSWYQQTPGQGLQFLFEYFSETQRNKGNFPGRFSGRQFSNSRSEMNVSTLELGDSALYLCASSLDVLPTEQYFGPGTRLTVT.

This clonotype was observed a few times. CDR3 region: CASQIWGEETQYF. In DNA, the CDR3 is TGTGCCAGTCAAATCTGGGGGGAAGAGACCCAGTACTTC. V is TRBV7-9 and J is TRBJ2-5; TRBD2 might be the D (6 bases). Germline lookup yields CDR1 SEHNR and CDR2 FQNEAQ (reference sequence). The CDR3 sequence is 13 residues long. V lost 9 bases, J lost 3 bases, and 14 bases lay in between.

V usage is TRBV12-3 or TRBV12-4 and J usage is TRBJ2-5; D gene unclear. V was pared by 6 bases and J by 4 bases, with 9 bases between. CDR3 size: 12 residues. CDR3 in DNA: TGTGCCAGCAGGGGATCGCGAGAGACCCAGTACTTC. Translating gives CASRGSRETQYF.

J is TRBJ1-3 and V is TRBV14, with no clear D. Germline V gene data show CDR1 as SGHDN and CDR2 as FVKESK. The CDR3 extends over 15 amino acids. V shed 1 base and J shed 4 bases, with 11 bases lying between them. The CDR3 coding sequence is TGTGCCAGCAGCCAAGTACGGCATCCCGGAAACACCATATATTTT. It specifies CASSQVRHPGNTIYF.

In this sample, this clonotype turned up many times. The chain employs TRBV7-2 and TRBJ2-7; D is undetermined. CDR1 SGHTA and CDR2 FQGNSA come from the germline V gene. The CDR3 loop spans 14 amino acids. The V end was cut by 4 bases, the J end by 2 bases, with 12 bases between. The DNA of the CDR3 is TGTGCCAGCAGCTCCTTCGCGAATACCTACGAGCAGTACTTC. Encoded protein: CASSSFANTYEQYF.

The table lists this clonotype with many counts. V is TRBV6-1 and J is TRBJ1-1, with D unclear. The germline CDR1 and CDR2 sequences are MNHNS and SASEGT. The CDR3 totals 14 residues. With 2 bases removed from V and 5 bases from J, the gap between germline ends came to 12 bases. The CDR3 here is CASSEIRKRTEAFF. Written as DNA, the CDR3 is TGTGCCAGCAGTGAAATCCGGAAGAGGACTGAAGCTTTCTTT.

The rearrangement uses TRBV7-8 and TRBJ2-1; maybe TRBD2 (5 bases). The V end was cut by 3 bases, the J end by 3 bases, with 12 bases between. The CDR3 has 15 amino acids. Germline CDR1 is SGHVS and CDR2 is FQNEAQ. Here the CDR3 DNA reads TGTGCCAGCAGCTTTAGCAGCGGAAACTACAATGAGCAGTTCTTC. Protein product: CASSFSSGNYNEQFF. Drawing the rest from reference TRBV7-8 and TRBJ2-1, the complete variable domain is GAGVSQSPRYKVAKRGQDVALRCDPISGHVSLFWYQQALGQGPEFLTYFQNEAQLDKSGLPSDRFFAERPEGSVSTLKIQRTQQEDSAVYLCASSFSSGNYNEQFFGPGTRLTVL.

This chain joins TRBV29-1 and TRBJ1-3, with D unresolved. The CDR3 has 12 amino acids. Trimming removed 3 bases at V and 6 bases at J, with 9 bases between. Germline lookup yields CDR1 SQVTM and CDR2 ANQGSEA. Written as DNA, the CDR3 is TGCAGCGTTGAGGTTCAGGAAAACACCATATATTTT. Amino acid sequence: CSVEVQENTIYF.